This T cell receptor (beta chain) was sequenced for a study of T-cell reconstitution after alpha-beta-depleted transplantation in children. As concerns this clonotype: The antigen remains undetermined.

It was with unique molecular identifiers that the TCRbeta library was prepared. One entry per CDR3 protein results from TCRdb running MiXCR on the PCR reads. This table holds 250,000 to 400,000 distinct CDR3 sequences, approximately 23% found once. V lost 1 base and J 0 bases, leaving 10 bases between the germline ends. This CDR3 contains 15 residues. Germline CDR1 and CDR2: SGHKS and YYEKEE (reference sequence). Study outcomes and limitations: Reportedly, alpha-beta T cells present about two months post-transplant originated from several hundred expanded clones of graft origin.

This sample comprised PBMCs, mostly from graft donor cells, obtained 180 days after TCRalphabeta/CD19-depleted stem cell transplant. This chain connects TRBV5-5 to TRBJ1-1; D may be TRBD1 (5 bases). The sequence was collected from a male patient aged 10-17 years who had a stem cell transplant for acute lymphoblastic leukemia, so the T cells may come from the graft donor. The CDR3 reads CASSLSGQMNTEAFF. The CDR3 DNA reads TGTGCCAGCAGCTTGTCAGGGCAGATGAACACTGAAGCTTTCTTT.